This T cell receptor beta chain appears in the sequencing data of a study of blood T cell repertoires in COVID-19. Study at large: The United States, Italy and Spain supplied acute and convalescent COVID-19 samples.

As processed by the authors: Scientists estimated how many nucleated cells there were by amplifying reference gene primers. Sequenced by immunoSEQ multiplex PCR; TCRdb stores in-frame clones only, minus some. The DNA was the basis for D and trimming; V, J and clone size are from that table. The repertoire holds about 140,000 clones, with 65% to 85% as singletons. V lost 4 bases and J lost 2, with 21 bases in between. The CDR3 spans 17 residues. The germline V gene encodes CDR1 MGHRA and CDR2 YSYEKL. This TCR came from a woman in her fifties or sixties with acute or convalescent COVID-19. This chain joins TRBV4-1 and TRBJ2-7; D may be TRBD1 (6 bases). Sequenced sample: peripheral blood. This chain's CDR3 is CASSPRLVGGPTYEQYF. The DNA of the CDR3 is TGCGCCAGCAGCCCCAGGCTCGTAGGGGGACCTACCTACGAGCAGTACTTC.